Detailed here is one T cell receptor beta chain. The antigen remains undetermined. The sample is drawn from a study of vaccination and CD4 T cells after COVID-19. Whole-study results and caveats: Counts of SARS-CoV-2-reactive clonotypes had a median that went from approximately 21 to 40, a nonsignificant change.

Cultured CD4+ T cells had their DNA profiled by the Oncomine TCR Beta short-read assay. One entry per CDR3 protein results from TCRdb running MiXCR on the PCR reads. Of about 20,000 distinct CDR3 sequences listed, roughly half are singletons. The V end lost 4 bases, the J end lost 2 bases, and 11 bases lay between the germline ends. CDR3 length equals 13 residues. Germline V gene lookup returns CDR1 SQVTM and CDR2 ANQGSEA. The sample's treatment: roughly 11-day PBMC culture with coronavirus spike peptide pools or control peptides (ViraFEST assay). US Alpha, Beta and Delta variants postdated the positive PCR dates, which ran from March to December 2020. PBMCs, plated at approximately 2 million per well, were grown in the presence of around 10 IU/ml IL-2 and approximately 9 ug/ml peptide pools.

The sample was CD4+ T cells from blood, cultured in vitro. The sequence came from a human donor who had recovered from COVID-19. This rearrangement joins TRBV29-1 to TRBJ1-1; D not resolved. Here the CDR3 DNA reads TGCAGCGTTGTGAGACAACCAAACACTGAAGCTTTCTTT. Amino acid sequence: CSVVRQPNTEAFF.